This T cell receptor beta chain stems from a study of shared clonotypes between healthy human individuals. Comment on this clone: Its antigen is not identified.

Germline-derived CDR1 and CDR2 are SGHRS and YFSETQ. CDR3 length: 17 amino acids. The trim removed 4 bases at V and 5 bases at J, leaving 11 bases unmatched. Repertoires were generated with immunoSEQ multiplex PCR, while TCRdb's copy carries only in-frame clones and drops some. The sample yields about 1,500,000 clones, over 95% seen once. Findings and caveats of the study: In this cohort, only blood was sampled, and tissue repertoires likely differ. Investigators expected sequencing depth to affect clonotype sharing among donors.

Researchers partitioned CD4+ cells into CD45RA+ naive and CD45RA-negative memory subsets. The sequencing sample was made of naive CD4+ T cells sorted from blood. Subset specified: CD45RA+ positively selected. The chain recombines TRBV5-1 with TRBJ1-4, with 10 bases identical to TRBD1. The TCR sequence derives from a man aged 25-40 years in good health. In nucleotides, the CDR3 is TGCGCCAGCAGCCAAGGTCCGACAGGGGGCAGAAATGAAAAACTGTTTTTT. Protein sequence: CASSQGPTGGRNEKLFF.